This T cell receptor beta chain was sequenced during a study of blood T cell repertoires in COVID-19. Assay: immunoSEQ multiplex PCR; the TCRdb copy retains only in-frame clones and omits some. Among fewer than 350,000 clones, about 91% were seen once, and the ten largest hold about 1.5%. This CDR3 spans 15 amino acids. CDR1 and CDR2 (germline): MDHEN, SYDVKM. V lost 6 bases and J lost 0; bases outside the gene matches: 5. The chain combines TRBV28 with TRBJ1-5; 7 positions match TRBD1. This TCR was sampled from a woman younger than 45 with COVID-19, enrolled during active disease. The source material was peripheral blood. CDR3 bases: TGTGCCAGCAGAACGACAGGGTTTAGCAATCAGCCCCAGCATTTT. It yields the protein CASRTTGFSNQPQHF.